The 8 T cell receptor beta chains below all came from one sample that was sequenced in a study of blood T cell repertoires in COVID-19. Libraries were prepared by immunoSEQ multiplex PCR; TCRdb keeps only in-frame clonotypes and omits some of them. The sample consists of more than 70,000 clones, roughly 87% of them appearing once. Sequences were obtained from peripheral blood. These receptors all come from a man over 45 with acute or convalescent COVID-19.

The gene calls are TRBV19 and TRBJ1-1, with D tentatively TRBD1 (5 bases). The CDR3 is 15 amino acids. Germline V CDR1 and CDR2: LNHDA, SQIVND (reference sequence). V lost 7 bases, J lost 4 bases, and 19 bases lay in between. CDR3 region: CASTQTGGGVTEAFF. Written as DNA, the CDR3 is TGTGCCAGTACCCAAACGGGGGGAGGGGTCACTGAAGCTTTCTTT.

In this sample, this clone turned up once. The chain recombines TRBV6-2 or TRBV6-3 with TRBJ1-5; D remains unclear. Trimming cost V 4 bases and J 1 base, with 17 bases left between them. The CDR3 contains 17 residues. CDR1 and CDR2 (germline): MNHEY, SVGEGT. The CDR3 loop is CASSLVVIGQSNQPQHF. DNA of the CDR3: TGTGCCAGCAGTTTGGTTGTGATTGGCCAAAGCAATCAGCCCCAGCATTTT.

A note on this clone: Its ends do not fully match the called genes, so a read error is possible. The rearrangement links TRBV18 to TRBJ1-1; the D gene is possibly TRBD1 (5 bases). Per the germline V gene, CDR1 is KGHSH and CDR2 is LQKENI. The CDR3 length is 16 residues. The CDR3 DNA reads TGTGCCAGCTCACCACCGCGCTCAGGGTTGAAAACTGAAGCTTTCTTT. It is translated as CASSPPRSGLKTEAFF.

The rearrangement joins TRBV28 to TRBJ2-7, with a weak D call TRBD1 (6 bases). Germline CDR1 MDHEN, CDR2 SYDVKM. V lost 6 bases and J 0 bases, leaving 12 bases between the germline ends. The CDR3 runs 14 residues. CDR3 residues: CASRSTGSSYEQYV. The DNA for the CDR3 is TGTGCCAGCAGGTCGACAGGTAGCTCCTACGAGCAGTACGTC.

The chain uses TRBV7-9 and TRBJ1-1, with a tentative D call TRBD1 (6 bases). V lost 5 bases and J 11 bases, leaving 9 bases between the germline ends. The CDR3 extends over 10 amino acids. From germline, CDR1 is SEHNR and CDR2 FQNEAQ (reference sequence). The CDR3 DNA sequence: TGTGCCAGCAGCGGGCAGGGGGCTTTCTTT. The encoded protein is CASSGQGAFF.

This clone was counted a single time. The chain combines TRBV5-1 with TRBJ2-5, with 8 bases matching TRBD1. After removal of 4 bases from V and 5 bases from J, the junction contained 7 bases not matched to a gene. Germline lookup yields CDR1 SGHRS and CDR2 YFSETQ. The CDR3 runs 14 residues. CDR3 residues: CASSPTGVGETQYF. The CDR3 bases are TGCGCCAGCAGCCCGACAGGGGTGGGGGAGACCCAGTACTTC.

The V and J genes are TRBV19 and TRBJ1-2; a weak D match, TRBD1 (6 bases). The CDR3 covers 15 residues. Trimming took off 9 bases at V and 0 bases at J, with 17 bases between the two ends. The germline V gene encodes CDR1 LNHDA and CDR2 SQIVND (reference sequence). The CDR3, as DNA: TGTGCCAGCGTTCGGAACCGGGACACTAACTATGGCTACACCTTC. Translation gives CASVRNRDTNYGYTF.

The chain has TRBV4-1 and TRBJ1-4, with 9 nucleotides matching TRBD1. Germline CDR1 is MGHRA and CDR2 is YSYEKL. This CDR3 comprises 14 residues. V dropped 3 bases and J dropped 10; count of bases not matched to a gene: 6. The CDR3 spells CASSQGTGGGKLFF. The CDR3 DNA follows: TGCGCCAGCAGCCAGGGCACAGGGGGCGGAAAACTGTTTTTT.